What follows are 21 T cell receptor beta chains derived from one specimen sequenced in a study of T cells in Graves' hyperthyroidism and ophthalmopathy. RNA transcripts yielded amplified TCR beta CDR3 regions. First-round RT-PCR with HTBI primers amplified the TCR CDR3 region. Via MiXCR, TCRdb re-called the multiplex PCR reads, giving one row per CDR3 protein. The sample carries some 570,000 distinct CDR3 sequences, 17% recorded once. Source material: blood. These receptors originate from a young woman with Graves' ophthalmopathy.

The gene calls are TRBV11-2 and TRBJ2-7; D possibly corresponds to TRBD2 (5 bases). The CDR3 is 15 residues long. CDR1 is SGHAT and CDR2 is FQNNGV in the germline V gene. Between the trimmed V and J ends, which lost 5 bases and 7 bases, there was a span of 21 bases. CDR3 sequence (DNA): TGTGCCAGCAGCAAAGGGCTCGGCGTTGAGCGGGAGCAGTACTTC. Translated: CASSKGLGVEREQYF.

A note on this clonotype: A much larger clone differs by one base, so this may be a read error. Here the CDR3 omits its conserved ending phenylalanine or tryptophan, so a read error is the likely source. CDR3 bases: TGTGCCAGCAGCCCCCTCGGAGACTATGGCTACACCTCC. Its translation is CASSPLGDYGYTS. The chain carries TRBV7-6 and TRBJ1-2; D remains ambiguous. Looked up from germline, CDR1 is SGHVS and CDR2 is FNYEAQ. This CDR3 contains 13 residues. The V and J ends lost 5 bases and 3 bases respectively, with 10 bases between them.

This clonotype was observed a single time. The chain has TRBV4-1 and TRBJ1-6, with TRBD1 matching over 8 bases. Per germline, CDR1 MGHRA and CDR2 YSYEKL. This CDR3 has 13 amino acids. J was trimmed by 8 bases and V by 8 bases; bases with no gene match: 5. The CDR3 bases are TGCGCCAGCGGACAGGGACTGTATTCACCCCTCCACTTT. Its protein is CASGQGLYSPLHF.

This clonotype was observed many times. The chain joins TRBV6-1 to TRBJ1-2; D not resolved. The V end lost 6 bases, the J end lost 4 bases, and 15 bases lay between the germline ends. The CDR3 runs to 14 residues. CDR1 and CDR2 (germline): MNHNS, SASEGT. The chain's CDR3 is CASRRSTFLYGYTF. The CDR3 region has the DNA TGTGCCAGCAGAAGGTCGACGTTCCTCTATGGCTACACCTTC.

This clonotype was counted ten times or more. The gene calls are TRBV18 and TRBJ2-7; D is undetermined. The CDR3 is made up of 12 amino acids. Trimming removed 2 bases at V and 6 bases at J, with 8 bases between. Germline CDR1 reads KGHSH; CDR2 reads LQKENI. CDR3 residues: CASSPSGREQYF. CDR3 bases: TGTGCCAGCTCACCATCTGGGCGCGAGCAGTACTTC.

The chain uses TRBV11-2 and TRBJ2-1; 8 bases map to TRBD2. The V gene's germline CDR1 is SGHAT and CDR2 FQNNGV. The junction had 7 bases not matched to a gene; V was cut back by 5 bases and J by 1 base. CDR3 length equals 16 residues. The CDR3 sequence is CASSPSTSGSYNEQFF. CDR3 DNA sequence: TGTGCCAGCAGCCCAAGCACTAGCGGATCCTACAATGAGCAGTTCTTC.

This clonotype was seen ten or more times. CDR3 bases: TGTGCCAGTCAGAAAGGGACAGGCCAAGAGACCCAGTACTTC. Its translation is CASQKGTGQETQYF. The V gene is TRBV2, the J gene TRBJ2-5, with TRBD1 identical over 8 bases. V dropped 9 bases and J dropped 1; count of bases not matched to a gene: 7. The germline V gene encodes CDR1 SNHLY and CDR2 FYNNEI. The CDR3 is 14 amino acids.

This clonotype was observed at least ten times. The gene calls are TRBV28 and TRBJ1-1; D gene unclear. Trimming pared 8 bases from V and 1 base from J, leaving 11 bases between. Germline-derived CDR1 and CDR2 are MDHEN and SYDVKM. This CDR3 has 13 residues. CDR3 coding DNA: TGTGCCAGCCATTTCGGACCGAACACTGAAGCTTTCTTT. Its translation: CASHFGPNTEAFF.

This clonotype has just a few counts. This chain joins TRBV7-9 and TRBJ1-6; the D gene is possibly TRBD1 (6 bases). The CDR3 consists of 14 residues. Germline-derived CDR1 and CDR2 are SEHNR and FQNEAQ (reference sequence). V was trimmed by 2 bases and J by 10 bases, leaving 12 bases between them. CDR3 amino acids: CASSLSRGHSPLHF. Written as DNA, the CDR3 is TGTGCCAGCAGCTTATCTCGGGGGCACTCACCCCTCCACTTT.

This clonotype was picked up many times. V is TRBV29-1 and J is TRBJ2-3, with 9 bases fitting TRBD1. CDR1 is SQVTM and CDR2 is ANQGSEA in the germline V gene. CDR3 length: 14 residues. V gave up 8 bases and J gave up 3 bases; unmatched junction bases: 9. CDR3 sequence: CSSGTGKGTDTQYF. The DNA of the CDR3 is TGCAGCTCCGGGACAGGGAAGGGGACAGATACGCAGTATTTT.

At least ten counts were recorded for this clonotype. The chain employs TRBV28 and TRBJ1-2, with D possibly matching TRBD1 (6 bases). The germline V gene encodes CDR1 MDHEN and CDR2 SYDVKM. The V gene lost 1 base and the J gene lost 4 bases, with 13 bases spanning the gap. CDR3 size: 15 residues. DNA of the CDR3: TGTGCCAGCAGTTTATCCCGGACAGTTTCCTATGGCTACACCTTC. Its translation is CASSLSRTVSYGYTF.

This clonotype was counted between two and nine times. The rearrangement uses TRBV7-6 and TRBJ2-2; no clear D gene. From germline, CDR1 is SGHVS and CDR2 FNYEAQ. The length of the CDR3 is 11 residues. The V end was cut by 8 bases, the J end by 13 bases, with 14 bases between. The CDR3 DNA sequence: TGTGCCAGCCGCGGAGATACCCGGCTGTTTTTT. Residues: CASRGDTRLFF. Together with reference TRBV7-6 and TRBJ2-2, the CDR3 gives the full variable domain: GAGVSQSPRYKVTKRGQDVALRCDPISGHVSLYWYRQALGQGPEFLTYFNYEAQQDKSGLPNDRFSAERPEGSISTLTIQRTEQRDSAMYRCASRGDTRLFFGEGSRLTVL.

This chain connects TRBV20-1 to TRBJ2-1; TRBD1 agrees at 8 bases. The CDR3 totals 15 residues. In germline, CDR1 is DFQATT, CDR2 SNEGSKA (reference sequence). J was trimmed by 0 bases and V by 6 bases; bases with no gene match: 7. The DNA for the CDR3 is TGCAGTGCCCTTGACAGGGGAAGCTCCTACAATGAGCAGTTCTTC. Its protein is CSALDRGSSYNEQFF.

This clonotype appeared many times. This sequence joins TRBV11-3 and TRBJ2-2; D unclear. The CDR3 sequence is 15 residues long. Trimming removed 3 bases at V and 1 base at J, with 9 bases between. Looked up from germline, CDR1 is SGHNT and CDR2 is YENEEA. CDR3 DNA sequence: TGTGCCAGCAGCTTGGGCTTCGGGAACACCGGGGAGCTGTTTTTT. Translated: CASSLGFGNTGELFF. The whole variable domain, filled in from reference TRBV11-3 and TRBJ2-2, reads EAGVVQSPRYKIIEKKQPVAFWCNPISGHNTLYWYLQNLGQGPELLIRYENEEAVDDSQLPKDRFSAERLKGVDSTLKIQPAELGDSAVYLCASSLGFGNTGELFFGEGSRLTVL.

This clonotype was picked up a small number of times. The genes are TRBV20-1 and TRBJ1-2; no clear D. V lost 0 bases and J 7 bases, leaving 12 bases between the germline ends. Germline lookup yields CDR1 DFQATT and CDR2 SNEGSKA (reference sequence). The CDR3 sequence is 13 residues long. The CDR3 sequence: CSARDGGKGGYTF. The CDR3, as DNA: TGCAGTGCTAGAGACGGAGGGAAGGGTGGCTACACCTTC.

This clonotype was seen at least ten times. This CDR3 is CASSQDGTGGNDEQFF. The CDR3 coding sequence is TGTGCCAGCAGCCAAGATGGGACAGGGGGCAATGATGAGCAGTTCTTC. The genes are TRBV3-1 and TRBJ2-1; 12 positions match TRBD1. The CDR3 is made up of 16 amino acids. The germline V gene encodes CDR1 LGHDT and CDR2 YNNKEL (reference sequence). J was trimmed by 8 bases and V by 0 bases; bases with no gene match: 5.

This clonotype was observed many times. The chain links TRBV2 to TRBJ2-1, with 11 bases that match TRBD1. V lost 10 bases and J lost 7; bases outside the gene matches: 6. The CDR3 is made up of 13 amino acids. Germline V gene sequence: CDR1 SNHLY, CDR2 FYNNEI. CDR3: CATGQGARNEQFF. CDR3 nucleotide sequence: TGTGCCACAGGACAGGGGGCGAGGAATGAGCAGTTCTTC.

This clonotype has at least ten counts. The chain carries TRBV28 and TRBJ2-1; D is ambiguous. V lost 2 bases to trimming and J lost 5 bases, with 16 bases between them. CDR1 MDHEN and CDR2 SYDVKM come from the germline V gene. The CDR3 extends over 16 amino acids. The CDR3 reads CASSLRISWGNNEQFF. The CDR3 DNA follows: TGTGCCAGCAGTTTACGGATATCCTGGGGTAACAATGAGCAGTTCTTC.

The CDR3, as DNA: TGTGCCAGCACCGCGGACAGGAGGGCAGGGGCCAACGTCCTGACTTTC. Protein: CASTADRRAGANVLTF. The chain has TRBV2 and TRBJ2-6, with D tentatively TRBD1 (7 bases). V lost 7 bases and J 4 bases, leaving 17 bases between the germline ends. Germline CDR1 and CDR2: SNHLY and FYNNEI. The CDR3 is 16 amino acids.

Ten or more counts support this clonotype. The chain joins TRBV13 to TRBJ2-3; D unresolved. Germline CDR1 reads PRHDT; CDR2 reads FYEKMQ (reference sequence). The length of the CDR3 is 15 residues. V was pared by 3 bases and J by 6 bases, with 16 bases between. This CDR3 reads CASSLMGNPVDTQYF. CDR3 nucleotide sequence: TGTGCCAGCAGCTTGATGGGGAACCCAGTGGATACGCAGTATTTT. The variable domain in full, completed from reference TRBV13 and TRBJ2-3, reads AAGVIQSPRHLIKEKRETATLKCYPIPRHDTVYWYQQGPGQDPQFLISFYEKMQSDKGSIPDRFSAQQFSDYHSELNMSSLELGDSALYFCASSLMGNPVDTQYFGPGTRLTVL.

This clonotype was picked up many times. The DNA of the CDR3 is TGTGCCAGCAGCTTGGGGCAGACGGGCACTGAAGCTTTCTTT. This sequence encodes CASSLGQTGTEAFF. This rearrangement joins TRBV5-5 to TRBJ1-1; D call uncertain. Between the trimmed V and J ends, which lost 0 bases and 4 bases, there was a span of 10 bases. In germline, CDR1 is SGHKS, CDR2 YYEKEE (reference sequence). This CDR3 region has 14 residues. The whole variable domain, filled in from reference TRBV5-5 and TRBJ1-1, reads DAGVTQSPTHLIKTRGQQVTLRCSPISGHKSVSWYQQVLGQGPQFIFQYYEKEERGRGNFPDRFSARQFPNYSSELNVNALLLGDSALYLCASSLGQTGTEAFFGQGTRLTVV.